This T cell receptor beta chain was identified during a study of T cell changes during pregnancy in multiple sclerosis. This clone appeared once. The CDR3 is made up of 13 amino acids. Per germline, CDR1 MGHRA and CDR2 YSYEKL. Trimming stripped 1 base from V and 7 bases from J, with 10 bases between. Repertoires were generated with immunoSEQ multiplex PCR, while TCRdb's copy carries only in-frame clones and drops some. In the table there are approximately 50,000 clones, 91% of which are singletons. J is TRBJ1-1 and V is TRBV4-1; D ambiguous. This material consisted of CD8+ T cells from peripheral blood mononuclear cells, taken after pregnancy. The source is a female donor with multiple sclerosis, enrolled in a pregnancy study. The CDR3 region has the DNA TGCGCCAGCAGCCAAGGAGCCAACGTTGAAGCTTTCTTT. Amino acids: CASSQGANVEAFF.